This T cell receptor (beta chain) originates from a study of T cell responses to AZD1222 COVID-19 vaccine. The germline CDR1 and CDR2 sequences are SGHRS and YFSETQ. The V segment lost 3 bases and the J segment 5 bases; nucleotides outside the gene matches: 5. The CDR3 contains 14 residues. Findings and caveats of the study: White British ancestry dominated among donors, who included more females, and clonal diversity was possibly underestimated. The study found vaccine-associated CD4 TCRs spanning spike, dominant at 160-218 and 743-854. Every sample of the repertoires postdated the peak T cell response.

The protocol was immunoSEQ multiplex PCR, while the TCRdb copy is restricted to in-frame clones and leaves out a portion. The profile covers 95,000 to 150,000 clones, with more than 65% appearing a single time and over 25% taken by the ten largest. Pooled samples include second doses given at about 4 or 12 weeks. For this clone: Antigen: not known.

The V and J genes are TRBV5-1 and TRBJ2-5; 9 nucleotides line up with TRBD1. This sequence originates from an adult who received the AZD1222 COVID-19 vaccine. Specimen: peripheral blood, collected 28 days after the second AZD1222 dose. CDR3 sequence reads: CASSWGQGAETQYF. In DNA form, the CDR3 reads TGCGCCAGCAGCTGGGGACAGGGTGCGGAGACCCAGTACTTC.